This T cell receptor (beta chain) was identified in a study of blood T cell repertoires in COVID-19 (dated by TCRdb to 2020 to 2022). Context from the whole study: The collaborator samples originated in the United States, Italy and Spain and spanned the acute and convalescent phases of COVID-19. The material from the prospective study consisted of cDNA or gDNA derived from T cells, B-cell-depleted T cells, or PBMCs. Subjects who had been exposed to COVID-19, were actively infected with it, or had recovered from it provided the deeply sampled blood TCRbeta repertoires that made up the dataset. Where HLA class I and class II types were available, the types were taken from metadata supplied by the sample provider, not from assay-based typing. The repertoires were made available in a free public database intended to serve as a resource for research on the immune response to SARS-CoV-2. Sample metadata almost always included a de-identified subject ID, COVID-19 status, age in years and sex. The samples were drawn from the first 160 participants of the ongoing ImmuneRACE study and from 1,254 subjects provided by 6 global collaborators. What the study reported, not specific to this receptor: How much clinical and demographic metadata was included differed by source and by participant, and the metadata was provided uncurated.

The immunoSEQ Assay, a bias-controlled multiplex PCR, was used to amplify TCRbeta CDR3 regions from genomic DNA. As for how the authors treated the data: The number of nucleated cells in each sample was estimated from the amplification of reference gene primers within the assay. To quantify the absolute abundance of each unique TCRbeta CDR3 rearrangement, sequence reads were collapsed and filtered. For each sample, productive Simpson clonality was calculated as the square root of Simpson's diversity index over productive rearrangements. Drawn from immuneACCESS, this table holds only the in-frame rearrangements with V and J called that TCRdb kept. Clones are partly lost; checked studies trace under half to an unresolved V gene and leave the rest unexplained. That table gives V, J and clone size, and the DNA gave D and trimming. The sample table records about 350,000 clones; almost 90% of these occur just once. The ten largest clones capture roughly 6.6% of the sample.

Regarding this clone: Its cognate antigen has yet to be identified. It has no much larger one-base neighbor in the sample; base qualities were not kept.

One collaborating source in Seattle enrolled patients while the patients were actively infected and followed the patients over time throughout the course of disease. Whole blood was collected in K2EDTA tubes by collaborating institutions according to the institutions' own protocols. For TCRbeta analysis, collaborators shipped samples as frozen whole blood, isolated PBMCs, or DNA extracted from either of those sample types. Counted from cysteine to phenylalanine, this CDR3 has 14 amino acids. Only the CDR3 DNA stays, 42 bases, in frame from base 1. V and J are truncated by 5 bases and 0 bases respectively, leaving an intervening sequence of 12 bases. The germline V gene supplies CDR1 SQVTM and CDR2 ANQGSEA.

Material for sequencing was peripheral blood. This receptor was obtained from a woman between 65 and 79 years old with COVID-19, enrolled during active disease. The rearranged chain carries TRBV29-1 and TRBJ2-3, with TRBD2 perhaps the D gene, on 5 matching bases. The nucleotides read TGCAGCGTTCAAATTCCGGGGAGCACAGATACGCAGTATTTT. It translates to CSVQIPGSTDTQYF.